A selection of T cell receptor beta chains follows, all from one sample in a study of blood T cell repertoires in COVID-19. Here immunoSEQ multiplex PCR was the method, and the copy in TCRdb shows in-frame clones only, minus some. The sample shows about 300,000 clones, around 84% of them seen only once. Sequenced: peripheral blood. Receptors originate from a man in his sixties or seventies with acute or convalescent COVID-19. The CDR3 runs from the conserved cysteine through the conserved F or W. Each record gives: J gene, clone size, D gene, CDR3 length, V gene, CDR3 DNA, CDR3 protein. A D gene is named only where the DNA matches it firmly. Rows may omit the clone size; those that give it use once, few, many or a size class.

TRBJ2-5 | - | TRBD2 | 16 | TRBV9 | TGTGCCAGCAGCGTAGGCCCTAGCGGAAAACAAGAGACCCAGTACTTC | CASSVGPSGKQETQYF
TRBJ1-5 | once | - | 15 | TRBV6-2/TRBV6-3 | TGTGCCAGCAGTCGGTACAGGGATAGCAATCAGCCCCAGCATTTT | CASSRYRDSNQPQHF
TRBJ2-1 | once | TRBD2 | 14 | TRBV5-4 | TGTGCCACCACCAGACTAGCGGCCTACAATGAGCAGTTCTTC | CATTRLAAYNEQFF
TRBJ1-4 | once | TRBD1 | 14 | TRBV2 | TGTGCCAGCAGGGATAGGACAGGAGGTGAAAAACTGTTTTTT | CASRDRTGGEKLFF
TRBJ2-1 | - | TRBD2 | 15 | TRBV29-1 | TGCAGCGTTGAATTCAGGCTAGCGGGAACCCATGAGCAGTTCTTC | CSVEFRLAGTHEQFF
TRBJ1-1 | few | TRBD1 | 14 | TRBV5-1 | TGCGCCAGCCGACAGGGGTCGGGGAACACTGAAGCTTTCTTT | CASRQGSGNTEAFF
TRBJ2-7 | many | - | 16 | TRBV7-8 | TGTGCCAGCAGCTTTATCGTTGGGACGGGAGCCTACGAGCAGTACTTC | CASSFIVGTGAYEQYF
TRBJ2-5 | - | - | 13 | TRBV15 | TGTGCCACCAGCTCGGACACCCAAGAGACCCAGTACTTC | CATSSDTQETQYF
TRBJ2-5 | - | - | 13 | TRBV6-5 | TGTGCCAGCAGTTCCCCGAGGGAAGAGACCCAGTACTTC | CASSSPREETQYF
TRBJ2-7 | - | - | 13 | TRBV7-2 | TGTGCCAGCAGCTCACCCTCCCGCGACGAGCAGTACTTC | CASSSPSRDEQYF
TRBJ2-1 | - | - | 13 | TRBV19 | TGTGCCAGTATGGTCAGTAGAGGCAATGAGCAGTTCTTC | CASMVSRGNEQFF
TRBJ2-5 | - | - | 14 | TRBV2 | TGTGCCAGCAGTGAGTCGGAGTACCAAGAGACCCAGTACTTC | CASSESEYQETQYF
TRBJ1-1 | - | TRBD1 | 17 | TRBV5-1 | TGCGCCAGCAGCTTGGGGACAGGGGGCTATGGGAACACTGAAGCTTTCTTT | CASSLGTGGYGNTEAFF
TRBJ1-5 | - | - | 14 | TRBV5-6 | TGTGCCAGCAGCCTCCGACAGGGCAATCAGCCCCAGCATTTT | CASSLRQGNQPQHF
TRBJ2-7 | - | - | 15 | TRBV7-8 | TGTGCCAGCAGCTTCGCTGACAGTCTCTCCTACGAGCAGTACTTC | CASSFADSLSYEQYF
TRBJ2-2 | few | - | 16 | TRBV9 | TGTGCCAGCAGCCCGGGACTGAATCGAGAGGTCGGGGAGCTGTTTTTT | CASSPGLNREVGELFF
TRBJ2-3 | - | TRBD2 | 17 | TRBV24-1 | TGTGCCACCAGTGATTTTGGAACTAGCGGGTACACAGATACGCAGTATTTT | CATSDFGTSGYTDTQYF
TRBJ2-7 | - | - | 11 | TRBV24-1 | TGTGCCACCAGTGACGGTTACGAGCAGTACTTC | CATSDGYEQYF
TRBJ2-7 | - | - | 15 | TRBV11-2 | TGTGCCAGCAGCTTAGATCCCACCCACGGGGTCGAGCAGTACTTC | CASSLDPTHGVEQYF
TRBJ2-1 | - | TRBD2 | 15 | TRBV11-2 | TGTGCCAGCAGCTTAACGAGCGGGAGCGGCAATGAGCAGTTCTTC | CASSLTSGSGNEQFF
TRBJ2-7 | - | - | 16 | TRBV4-3 | TGCGCCAGCAGCGAAGGTCTGAGCAGGGTCGGCAACGAGCAGTACTTC | CASSEGLSRVGNEQYF
TRBJ2-4 | once | TRBD1 | 14 | TRBV19 | TGTGCCAGCGGGACAGGGTCGGGTCGGAACATTCAGTACTTC | CASGTGSGRNIQYF
TRBJ1-1 | - | - | 15 | TRBV18 | TGTGCCAGCTCACCAGGGGAGGGTAGTGTAACTGAAGCTTTCTTT | CASSPGEGSVTEAFF
TRBJ1-1 | many | - | 11 | TRBV28 | TGTGCCAGCAGTTTATCCCGGGGAGCTTTCTTT | CASSLSRGAFF
TRBJ2-7 | - | - | 17 | TRBV5-1 | TGCGCCAGCAGCTTGTTCTCAAGGAATGGGGGGTCCTACGAGCAGTACTTC | CASSLFSRNGGSYEQYF
TRBJ2-1 | - | TRBD2 | 17 | TRBV4-2 | TGTGCCAGCAGCCAAGCCGGGACTACCCAATACGACAATGAGCAGTTCTTC | CASSQAGTTQYDNEQFF
TRBJ1-2 | - | - | 13 | TRBV28 | TGTGCCAGCACCACTGGGGAGGCCTATGGCTACACCTTC | CASTTGEAYGYTF
TRBJ1-6 | few | TRBD1 | 13 | TRBV19 | TGTGCCAGTAGTCGGGACAGGAATTCACCCCTCCACTTT | CASSRDRNSPLHF
TRBJ2-3 | - | - | 16 | TRBV5-1 | TGCGCCAGCAGCTCTACAACTTCAGGGGTCACAGATACGCAGTATTTT | CASSSTTSGVTDTQYF
TRBJ1-5 | - | - | 17 | TRBV3-1/TRBV3-2 | TGTGCCAGCAGTCTTCCGGCCCGGGTCGGTGGCAATCAGCCCCAGCATTTT | CASSLPARVGGNQPQHF
TRBJ2-1 | - | - | 14 | TRBV7-2 | TGTGCCAGCAGCTTAATGCGGGATAACAATGAGCAGTTCTTC | CASSLMRDNNEQFF
TRBJ1-6 | - | - | 16 | TRBV5-4 | TGTGCCAGCAGCTTGGCTGGGGGGGCGTATAATTCACCCCTCCACTTT | CASSLAGGAYNSPLHF
TRBJ2-2 | - | TRBD2 | 16 | TRBV4-2 | TGTGCCAGCAGCCTAGGAACTAGCGGGGTAAACGGGGAGCTGTTTTTT | CASSLGTSGVNGELFF